This T cell receptor (beta chain) stems from a study of blood T cell repertoires in COVID-19. Whole-study context: Acute and convalescent COVID-19 samples came from the United States, Italy and Spain.

Clones were read by immunoSEQ multiplex PCR, and TCRdb kept only the in-frame ones, dropping some. The top ten hold around 10% of the sample, which has about 210,000 clones, roughly 79% seen once. Researchers sorted participants into cohorts using their self-reported clinical history. The germline V and J ends were trimmed by 4 bases and 6 bases, with 9 bases remaining between them. This CDR3 has 12 amino acids. The germline CDR1 and CDR2 sequences are MDHEN and SYDVKM. J is TRBJ1-2 and V is TRBV28; a weak D match, TRBD1 (5 bases). This receptor was taken from a woman between 45 and 60 years old with acute COVID-19. The material sequenced was PBMCs or T cells enriched from blood (not recorded which). CDR3 sequence (DNA): TGTGCCAGCAGTTCCGGGGGGAATGGCTACACCTTC. Its protein product is CASSSGGNGYTF.